The rows below give T cell receptor beta chains drawn from one sample of a study of early T cells in non-severe SARS-CoV-2 infection. TCRdb recomputed calls from the 5' RACE reads with MiXCR, one row per CDR3 protein. The data show about 76,000 distinct CDR3 sequences, more than 10% seen once. The sample comprised whole blood. All receptors come from an adult who was a healthcare worker with PCR-confirmed SARS-CoV-2 infection or an uninfected control (not recorded which). Both conserved end residues are part of each CDR3. D genes are given only for firm matches. Only part of the rows carry a size: once, few, many, or a class if the clone is expanded.

TRBJ2-7	many	TRBD2	TRBV9	TGTGCCAGCAGCGTAGAGTCCGGGAGGAGCGACGAGCAGTACTTC	CASSVESGRSDEQYF
TRBJ2-5	many	TRBD1	TRBV29-1	TGCAGCGTCACGGACAGGGCGAAAGAGACCCAGTACTTC	CSVTDRAKETQYF
TRBJ2-2	many	NA	TRBV6-6	TGTGCCAGCAGTTACGCGGGCACCGGGGAGCTGTTTTTT	CASSYAGTGELFF
TRBJ2-1	NA	TRBD1	TRBV5-1	TGCGCCAGCAGTAATATAGAGACAGGGAGCAATGAGCAGTTCTTC	CASSNIETGSNEQFF
TRBJ1-2	NA	TRBD1	TRBV4-2	TGTGCCAGCAGCCACGCAACAGGGGGCGCTGACTATGGCTACACCTTC	CASSHATGGADYGYTF
TRBJ1-1	NA	NA	TRBV20-1	TGCAGTGCTAGGGGGGGGACGGTGAACACTGAAGCTTTCTTT	CSARGGTVNTEAFF
TRBJ2-1	many	TRBD2	TRBV2	TGTGCCAGCAGGGGACTAGGTTTGGATGAGCAGTTCTTC	CASRGLGLDEQFF
TRBJ1-6	NA	TRBD1	TRBV7-9	TGTGCCAGCAGCTTACAGGGGGCCCTATCACCCCTCCACTTT	CASSLQGALSPLHF
TRBJ2-5	many	NA	TRBV11-2	TGTGCCAGCAGCCCTGACGGCGCAGGGGAGACCCAGTACTTC	CASSPDGAGETQYF
TRBJ2-7	many	NA	TRBV29-1	TGCAGCGTCACCGTTCTCGGGGAGCAGTACTTC	CSVTVLGEQYF
TRBJ2-7	NA	NA	TRBV7-9	TGTGCCAGCAGCCCTGGGACCTCCCGGTACGAGCAGTACTTC	CASSPGTSRYEQYF
TRBJ1-1	medium-sized	NA	TRBV7-2	TGTGCCAGCAGCTTTACGACACCGAACACTGAAGCTTTCTTT	CASSFTTPNTEAFF
TRBJ2-5	few	TRBD2	TRBV7-9	TGTGCCAGCAGCTTGCTAGGACGGATGGGAGGGCAGACCCAGTACTTC	CASSLLGRMGGQTQYF
TRBJ2-1	many	NA	TRBV18	TGTGCCAGCTCCCATGCCGAAGTTAGGGGTAATGAGCAGTTCTTC	CASSHAEVRGNEQFF
TRBJ2-7	many	NA	TRBV28	TGTGCCAGCAGTTTTCCAGCCGTGTTGGAGCAGTACTTC	CASSFPAVLEQYF
TRBJ2-2	once	TRBD1	TRBV29-1	TGCAGCGTTGCCACAGGGGGGATGGAGCTGTTTTTT	CSVATGGMELFF
TRBJ2-2	few	NA	TRBV29-1	TGCAGCGTCCTCTTCACCGGGGAGCTGTTTTTT	CSVLFTGELFF
TRBJ2-7	few	NA	TRBV2	TGTGCCAGCAGAGCGGGCGGGTCCTACGAGCAGTACTTC	CASRAGGSYEQYF
TRBJ2-1	few	NA	TRBV27	TGTGCCAGCAGTTTAACTCCGGGACACACCTACAATGAGCAGTTCTTC	CASSLTPGHTYNEQFF
TRBJ2-5	NA	TRBD1	TRBV10-3	TGTGCCATCAGTGACCGGACAGGGGGAGGGAAGACCCAGTACTTC	CAISDRTGGGKTQYF